These 7 T cell receptor beta chains came from one sample sequenced in a study of T cell repertoires in cytomegalovirus infection. TCRdb passed the reads through MiXCR, listing each CDR3 protein once. In the table there are almost 550,000 distinct CDR3 sequences, more than 15% of which are singletons. Sequencing used CD8+ T cells from PBMCs. The receptors shown here come from a human donor in good health (CMV status not recorded). Some clones in this sample may be carry-over from other donors' samples.

The sample holds a few counts of this clonotype. The rearrangement joins TRBV5-1 to TRBJ1-2; D call uncertain. The CDR3 extends over 13 amino acids. V lost 0 bases and J lost 9, with 12 bases in between. From germline, CDR1 is SGHRS and CDR2 YFSETQ. CDR3 loop: CASSLAGEMSYTF. The CDR3 coding sequence is TGCGCCAGCAGCTTGGCCGGGGAAATGAGCTACACCTTC.

This clonotype was counted at least ten times. This sequence joins TRBV12-3 or TRBV12-4 and TRBJ1-1, with D unclear. The CDR3 has 14 amino acids. The V end lost 7 bases, the J end lost 1 base, and 13 bases lay between the germline ends. CDR3 nucleotide sequence: TGTGCCAGCACCCCGAGAGGCCGGAACACTGAAGCTTTCTTT. Its protein is CASTPRGRNTEAFF.

Ten or more counts support this clonotype. The V gene is TRBV7-6, the J gene TRBJ2-1, with 10 bases aligning to TRBD2. CDR1 and CDR2 (germline): SGHVS, FNYEAQ. The CDR3 consists of 15 residues. J was trimmed by 3 bases and V by 5 bases; bases with no gene match: 4. CDR3 region: CASSPRTSGYNEQFF. The CDR3, as DNA: TGTGCCAGCAGCCCCCGGACTAGCGGCTACAATGAGCAGTTCTTC.

The V call is TRBV28, the J call TRBJ2-2, with 16 bases matching TRBD2. The CDR3 has 18 amino acids. From germline, CDR1 is MDHEN and CDR2 SYDVKM. The junction had 8 bases not matched to a gene; V was cut back by 6 bases and J by 4 bases. Written as DNA, the CDR3 is TGTGCCAGCAGCCACGGGACTAGCGGGAGGGCCGGCACCGGGGAGCTGTTTTTT. Residues: CASSHGTSGRAGTGELFF.

This clonotype was observed at least ten times. The V call is TRBV2, the J call TRBJ2-5; 9 bases map to TRBD2. The CDR3 is made up of 15 amino acids. Germline V gives CDR1 SNHLY, CDR2 FYNNEI. After removal of 1 base from V and 3 bases from J, the junction contained 3 bases not matched to a gene. This chain's CDR3 is CASSEGLAAKETQYF. The CDR3 DNA reads as TGTGCCAGCAGTGAAGGACTAGCGGCAAAAGAGACCCAGTACTTC.

Only a few counts were recorded for this clonotype. The rearrangement uses TRBV14 and TRBJ1-1; unclear D gene. Trimming removed 0 bases at V and 5 bases at J, with 16 bases between. The V gene's germline CDR1 is SGHDN and CDR2 FVKESK. The CDR3 is made up of 16 amino acids. In nucleotides, the CDR3 is TGTGCCAGCAGCCAAGATTGGCCAGCTGGGTTGACTGAAGCTTTCTTT. This encodes CASSQDWPAGLTEAFF.

This clonotype was recorded a few times. The chain combines TRBV20-1 with TRBJ1-2; 8 bases are shared with TRBD1. The J segment lost 6 bases and the V segment lost 5 bases, leaving 8 bases of the junction unmatched. Germline-derived CDR1 and CDR2 are DFQATT and SNEGSKA (reference sequence). The CDR3 covers 13 residues. In DNA form, the CDR3 reads TGCAGTGCTTATGCAGGGGGCTGGGATGGCTACACCTTC. It yields the protein CSAYAGGWDGYTF.